This is a list of T cell receptor beta chains from one sample in a study of long-term antiretroviral therapy in people with HIV. Libraries were prepared by immunoSEQ multiplex PCR; TCRdb keeps only in-frame clonotypes and omits some of them. Of approximately 18,000 clones in the sample, around 77% were seen once. The sequenced sample was unsorted PBMCs, obtained about 2.1 years before starting antiretroviral therapy. These receptors were collected from a man aged 25 to 40 with HIV. CDR3s include the opening cysteine and the closing phenylalanine or tryptophan. Fields, in order: clone size, D gene, J gene, V gene, CDR3 protein, CDR3 DNA. The D gene is left open where the match is weak. Size is omitted from some rows. Given values are once, few, many or a class for expanded clones.

NA | TRBD1 | TRBJ2-7 | TRBV11-2 | CASSMTGATTYEQYF | TGTGCCAGCAGCATGACAGGGGCTACAACCTACGAGCAGTACTTC
few | NA | TRBJ2-1 | TRBV5-6 | CASSLGHNSYNEQFF | TGTGCCAGCAGCTTGGGCCATAACTCCTACAATGAGCAGTTCTTC
NA | TRBD2 | TRBJ2-1 | TRBV9 | CASSVGEGRTYEQFF | TGTGCCAGCAGCGTAGGGGAGGGCAGGACGTATGAGCAGTTCTTC
few | TRBD2 | TRBJ2-3 | TRBV6-1 | CASSEAWAGGFSSTDTQYF | TGTGCCAGCAGTGAAGCGTGGGCGGGAGGGTTTTCTAGCACAGATACGCAGTATTTT
NA | NA | TRBJ1-2 | TRBV5-4 | CASHSTELDYTF | TGTGCCAGCCACTCGACAGAGCTCGACTACACCTTC
NA | TRBD2 | TRBJ2-7 | TRBV6-6 | CASIPTGGISEQYF | TGTGCCAGCATTCCTACGGGGGGTATCTCCGAGCAGTACTTC
NA | NA | TRBJ2-7 | TRBV28 | CASSLSNYEQYF | TGTGCCAGCAGTTTATCAAATTACGAGCAGTACTTC
NA | NA | TRBJ1-6 | TRBV7-9 | CASSLPPGGNSPLHF | TGTGCCAGCAGCTTACCACCGGGTGGTAATTCACCCCTCCACTTT
NA | TRBD1 | TRBJ1-1 | TRBV2 | CASRGDSGGHEGNTEAFF | TGTGCCAGCAGGGGGGACAGCGGCGGCCATGAAGGGAACACTGAAGCTTTCTTT
NA | TRBD1 | TRBJ2-6 | TRBV28 | CASGLRQGEANVLTF | TGTGCCAGCGGCCTAAGACAGGGAGAGGCCAACGTCCTGACTTTC
NA | NA | TRBJ2-2 | TRBV30 | CAWSFGRSNTGELFF | TGTGCCTGGAGTTTCGGACGGTCGAACACCGGGGAGCTGTTTTTT
NA | TRBD2 | TRBJ2-2 | TRBV6-6 | CASTVAGGPDTGELFF | TGTGCCAGCACAGTAGCGGGGGGCCCGGACACCGGGGAGCTGTTTTTT
NA | NA | TRBJ1-5 | TRBV7-6 | CASSLALGVGQPQHF | TGTGCCAGCAGCTTAGCGTTAGGGGTGGGTCAGCCCCAGCATTTT
NA | TRBD2 | TRBJ2-3 | TRBV7-2 | CASSLGVAGGSDTQYF | TGTGCCAGCAGTCTCGGAGTGGCGGGGGGTTCAGATACGCAGTATTTT
NA | NA | TRBJ2-7 | TRBV18 | CASSPGQTSSYEQYF | TGTGCCAGCTCACCGGGACAGACTAGCTCCTACGAGCAGTACTTC
NA | NA | TRBJ2-7 | TRBV6-6 | CASSLTPSYEQYF | TGTGCCAGCAGTTTGACACCCTCCTACGAGCAGTACTTC
NA | NA | TRBJ2-5 | TRBV14 | CASSQVLETQYF | TGTGCCAGCAGCCAAGTTCTGGAGACCCAGTACTTC
NA | NA | TRBJ1-4 | TRBV7-8 | CASSGTTALTNEKLFF | TGTGCCAGCAGCGGGACGACAGCGCTAACTAATGAAAAACTGTTTTTT
once | NA | TRBJ2-5 | TRBV19 | CASSMLGVLGETQYF | TGTGCCAGTAGTATGTTGGGGGTTCTGGGAGAGACCCAGTACTTC
NA | NA | TRBJ2-7 | TRBV15 | CATSRTGGYEQYF | TGTGCCACCAGCCGGACAGGAGGGTACGAGCAGTACTTC
NA | TRBD2 | TRBJ2-2 | TRBV27 | CASTTTSGATGELFF | TGTGCCAGCACCACGACTAGCGGGGCCACCGGGGAGCTGTTTTTT
NA | NA | TRBJ2-2 | TRBV7-2 | CASSSRIPRTSSGTGELFF | TGTGCCAGCAGCTCCCGAATACCCCGAACCTCCTCGGGTACCGGGGAGCTGTTTTTT
few | NA | TRBJ1-3 | TRBV7-3 | CASSLSPTEAGNTIYF | TGTGCCAGCAGCTTATCCCCGACGGAAGCTGGAAACACCATATATTTT
NA | NA | TRBJ1-1 | TRBV6-1 | CASSARGPEAFF | TGTGCCAGCAGTGCCAGGGGCCCTGAAGCTTTCTTT
once | NA | TRBJ2-5 | TRBV7-6 | CASSPSAQTQYF | TGTGCCAGCAGCCCAAGCGCTCAGACCCAGTACTTC
few | TRBD1 | TRBJ2-7 | TRBV2 | CASGRTGPYEQYF | TGTGCCAGCGGCCGGACAGGGCCCTACGAGCAGTACTTC